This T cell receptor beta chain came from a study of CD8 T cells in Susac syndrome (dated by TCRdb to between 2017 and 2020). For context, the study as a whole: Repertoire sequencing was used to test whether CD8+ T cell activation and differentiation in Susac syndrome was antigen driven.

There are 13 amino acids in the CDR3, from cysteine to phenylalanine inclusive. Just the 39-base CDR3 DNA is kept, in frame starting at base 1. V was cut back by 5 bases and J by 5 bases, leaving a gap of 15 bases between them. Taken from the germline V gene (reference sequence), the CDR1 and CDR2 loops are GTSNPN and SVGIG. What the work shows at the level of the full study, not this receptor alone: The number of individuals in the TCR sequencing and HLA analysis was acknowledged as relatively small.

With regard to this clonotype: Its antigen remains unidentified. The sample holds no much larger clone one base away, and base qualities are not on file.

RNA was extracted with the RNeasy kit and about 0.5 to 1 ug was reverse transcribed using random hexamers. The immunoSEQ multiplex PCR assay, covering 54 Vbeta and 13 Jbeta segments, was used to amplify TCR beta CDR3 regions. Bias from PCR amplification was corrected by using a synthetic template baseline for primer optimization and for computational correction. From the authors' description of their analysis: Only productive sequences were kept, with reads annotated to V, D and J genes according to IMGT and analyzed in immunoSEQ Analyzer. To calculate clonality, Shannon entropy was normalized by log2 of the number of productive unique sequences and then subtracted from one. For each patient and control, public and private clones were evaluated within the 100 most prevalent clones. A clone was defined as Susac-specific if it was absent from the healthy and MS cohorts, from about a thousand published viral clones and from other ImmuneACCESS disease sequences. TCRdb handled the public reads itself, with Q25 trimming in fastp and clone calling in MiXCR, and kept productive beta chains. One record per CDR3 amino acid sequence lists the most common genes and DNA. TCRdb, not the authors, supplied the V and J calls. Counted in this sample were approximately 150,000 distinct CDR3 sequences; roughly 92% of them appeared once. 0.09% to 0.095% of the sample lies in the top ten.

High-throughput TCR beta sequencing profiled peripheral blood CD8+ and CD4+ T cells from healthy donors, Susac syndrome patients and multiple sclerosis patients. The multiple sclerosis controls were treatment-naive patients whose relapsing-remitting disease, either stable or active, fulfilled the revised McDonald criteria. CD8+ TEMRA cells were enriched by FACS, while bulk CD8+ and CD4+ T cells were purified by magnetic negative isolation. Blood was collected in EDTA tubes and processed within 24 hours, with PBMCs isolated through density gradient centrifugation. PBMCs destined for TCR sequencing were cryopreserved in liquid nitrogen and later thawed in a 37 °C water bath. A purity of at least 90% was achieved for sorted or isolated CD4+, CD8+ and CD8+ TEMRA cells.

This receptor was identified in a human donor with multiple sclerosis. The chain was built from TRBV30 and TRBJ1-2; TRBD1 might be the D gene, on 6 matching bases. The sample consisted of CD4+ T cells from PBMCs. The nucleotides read TGTGCCTGGGAGCCGGGACATTGGTATGGCTACACCTTC. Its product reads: CAWEPGHWYGYTF.